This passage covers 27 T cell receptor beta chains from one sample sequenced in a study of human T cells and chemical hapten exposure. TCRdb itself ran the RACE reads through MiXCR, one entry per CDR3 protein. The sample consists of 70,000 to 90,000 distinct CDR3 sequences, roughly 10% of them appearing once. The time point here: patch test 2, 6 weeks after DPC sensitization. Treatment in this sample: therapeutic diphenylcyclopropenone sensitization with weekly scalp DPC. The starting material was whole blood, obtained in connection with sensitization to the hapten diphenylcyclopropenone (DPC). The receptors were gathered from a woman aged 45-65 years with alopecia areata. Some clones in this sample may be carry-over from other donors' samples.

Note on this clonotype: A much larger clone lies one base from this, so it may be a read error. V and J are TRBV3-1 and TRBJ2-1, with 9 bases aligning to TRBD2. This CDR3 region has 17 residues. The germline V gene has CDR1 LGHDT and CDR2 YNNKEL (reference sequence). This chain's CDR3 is CASCQDLKLAGYNEQFF. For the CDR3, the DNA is TGTGCCAGCTGCCAAGATCTTAAGCTAGCGGGGTACAATGAGCAGTTCTTC.

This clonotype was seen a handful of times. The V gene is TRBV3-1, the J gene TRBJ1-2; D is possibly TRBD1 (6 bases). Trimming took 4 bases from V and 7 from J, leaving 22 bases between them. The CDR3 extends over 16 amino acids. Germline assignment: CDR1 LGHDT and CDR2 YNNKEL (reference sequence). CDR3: CASSPTPGATYSGYTF. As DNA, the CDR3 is TGTGCCAGCAGCCCCACCCCGGGGGCCACCTACAGTGGCTACACCTTC.

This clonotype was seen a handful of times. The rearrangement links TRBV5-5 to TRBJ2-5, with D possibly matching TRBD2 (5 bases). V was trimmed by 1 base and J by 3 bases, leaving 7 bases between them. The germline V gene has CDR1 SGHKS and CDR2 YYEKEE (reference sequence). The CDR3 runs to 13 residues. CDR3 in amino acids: CASSLYSEETQYF. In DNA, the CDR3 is TGTGCCAGCAGCTTGTATAGCGAAGAGACCCAGTACTTC. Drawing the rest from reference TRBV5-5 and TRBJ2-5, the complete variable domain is DAGVTQSPTHLIKTRGQQVTLRCSPISGHKSVSWYQQVLGQGPQFIFQYYEKEERGRGNFPDRFSARQFPNYSSELNVNALLLGDSALYLCASSLYSEETQYFGPGTRLLVL.

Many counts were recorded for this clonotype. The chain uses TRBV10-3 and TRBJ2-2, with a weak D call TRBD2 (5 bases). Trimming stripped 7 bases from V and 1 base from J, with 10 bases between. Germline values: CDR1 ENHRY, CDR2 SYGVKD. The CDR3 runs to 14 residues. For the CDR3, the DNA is TGTGCCATCAAACAGAGCGGGAACACCGGGGAGCTGTTTTTT. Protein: CAIKQSGNTGELFF.

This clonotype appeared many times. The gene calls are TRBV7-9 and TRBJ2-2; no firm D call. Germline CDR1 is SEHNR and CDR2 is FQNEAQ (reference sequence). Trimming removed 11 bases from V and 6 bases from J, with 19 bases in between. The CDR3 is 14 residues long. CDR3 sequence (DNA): TGTGCCGGGCAAGCCCACTCAAACGCCGGGGAGCTGTTTTTT. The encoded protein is CAGQAHSNAGELFF. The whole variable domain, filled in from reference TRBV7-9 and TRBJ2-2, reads DTGVSQNPRHKITKRGQNVTFRCDPISEHNRLYWYRQTLGQGPEFLTYFQNEAQLEKSRLLSDRFSAERPKGSFSTLEIQRTEQGDSAMYLCAGQAHSNAGELFFGEGSRLTVL.

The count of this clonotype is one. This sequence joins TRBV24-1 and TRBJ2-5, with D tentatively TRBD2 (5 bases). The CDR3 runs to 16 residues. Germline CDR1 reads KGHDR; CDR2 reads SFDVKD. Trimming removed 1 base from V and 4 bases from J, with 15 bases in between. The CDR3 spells CATSDFTEGFRETQYF. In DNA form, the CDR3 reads TGTGCCACCAGTGATTTCACAGAGGGTTTCAGAGAGACCCAGTACTTC.

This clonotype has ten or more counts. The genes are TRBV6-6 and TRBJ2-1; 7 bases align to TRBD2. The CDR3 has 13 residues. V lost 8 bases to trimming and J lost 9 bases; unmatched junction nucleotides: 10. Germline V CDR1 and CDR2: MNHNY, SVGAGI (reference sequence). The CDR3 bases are TGTGCCAGCCGCGAGACTAGCTCGGGTGAGCAGTTCTTC. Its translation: CASRETSSGEQFF.

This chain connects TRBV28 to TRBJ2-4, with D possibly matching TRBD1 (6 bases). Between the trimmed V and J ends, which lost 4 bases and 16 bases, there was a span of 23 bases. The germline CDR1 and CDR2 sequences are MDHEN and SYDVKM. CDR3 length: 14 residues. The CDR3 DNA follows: TGTGCCAGCAGTTCGGGACACCGAGAACCAGGATCCTACTTC. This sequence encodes CASSSGHREPGSYF.

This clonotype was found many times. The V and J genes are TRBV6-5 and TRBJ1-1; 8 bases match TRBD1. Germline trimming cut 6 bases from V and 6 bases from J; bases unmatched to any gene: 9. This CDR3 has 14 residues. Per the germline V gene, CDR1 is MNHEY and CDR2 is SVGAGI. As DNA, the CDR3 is TGTGCCAGCAGCCAGGGACAGGTTTTGTCTGAAGCTTTCTTT. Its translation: CASSQGQVLSEAFF.

In DNA form, the CDR3 reads TGTGCCAGCAGCGCCGATGGGACTAGCGGAGGGTACACCGGGGAGCTGTTTTTT. Protein: CASSADGTSGGYTGELFF. This chain connects TRBV9 to TRBJ2-2; 11 bases are shared with TRBD2. This CDR3 has 18 amino acids. V shed 3 bases and J 3 bases; nucleotides not matched to a gene: 10. Germline CDR1 is SGDLS and CDR2 is YYNGEE.

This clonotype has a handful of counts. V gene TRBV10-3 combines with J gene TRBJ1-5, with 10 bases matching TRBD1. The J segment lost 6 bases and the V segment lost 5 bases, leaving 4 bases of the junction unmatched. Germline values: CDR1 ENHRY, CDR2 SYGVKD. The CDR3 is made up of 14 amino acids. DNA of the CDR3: TGTGCCATCAGTCCGGGACAGGGGTTTCAGCCCCAGCATTTT. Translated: CAISPGQGFQPQHF.

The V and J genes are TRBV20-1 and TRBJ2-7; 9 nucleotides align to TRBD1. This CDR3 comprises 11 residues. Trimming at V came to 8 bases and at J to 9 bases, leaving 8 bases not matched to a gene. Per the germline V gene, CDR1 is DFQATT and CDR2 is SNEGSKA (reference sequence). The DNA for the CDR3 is TGCAGTCCGGTGGACAGGGGAGGGCAGTACTTC. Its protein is CSPVDRGGQYF.

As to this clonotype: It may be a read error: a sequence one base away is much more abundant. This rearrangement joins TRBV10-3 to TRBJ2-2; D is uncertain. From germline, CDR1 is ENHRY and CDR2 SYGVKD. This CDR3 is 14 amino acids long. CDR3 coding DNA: TGTGCCGTCAGTGAGTGGTCGAACACCGGGGAGCTGTTTTTT. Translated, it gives CAVSEWSNTGELFF.

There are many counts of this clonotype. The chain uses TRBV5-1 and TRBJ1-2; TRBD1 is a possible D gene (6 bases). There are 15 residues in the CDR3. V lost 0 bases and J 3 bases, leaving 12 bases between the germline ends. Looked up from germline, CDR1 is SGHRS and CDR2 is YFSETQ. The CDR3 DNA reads TGCGCCAGCAGCTTGGCGGACAGATCCGACTATGGCTACACCTTC. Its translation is CASSLADRSDYGYTF.

The chain's CDR3 is CASSLTENSNQPQHF. For the CDR3, the DNA is TGTGCCAGCAGTTTAACGGAGAATAGCAATCAGCCCCAGCATTTT. The chain combines TRBV28 with TRBJ1-5; D is uncertain. This CDR3 has 15 amino acids. The V and J ends lost 2 bases and 0 bases respectively, with 8 bases between them. The germline gives CDR1 MDHEN, CDR2 SYDVKM.

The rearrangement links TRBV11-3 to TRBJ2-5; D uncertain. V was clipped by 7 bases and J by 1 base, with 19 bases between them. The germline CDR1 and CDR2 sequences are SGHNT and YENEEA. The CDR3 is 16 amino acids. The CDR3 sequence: CASNMPGFLTQETQYF. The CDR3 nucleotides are TGTGCCAGCAACATGCCAGGATTTCTGACCCAAGAGACCCAGTACTTC.

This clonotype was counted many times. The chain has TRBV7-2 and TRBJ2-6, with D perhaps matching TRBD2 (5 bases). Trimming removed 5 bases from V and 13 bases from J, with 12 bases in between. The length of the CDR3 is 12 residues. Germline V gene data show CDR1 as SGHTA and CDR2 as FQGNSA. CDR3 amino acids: CASSPLRGVLTF. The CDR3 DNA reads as TGTGCCAGCAGCCCCCTACGAGGGGTCCTGACTTTC.

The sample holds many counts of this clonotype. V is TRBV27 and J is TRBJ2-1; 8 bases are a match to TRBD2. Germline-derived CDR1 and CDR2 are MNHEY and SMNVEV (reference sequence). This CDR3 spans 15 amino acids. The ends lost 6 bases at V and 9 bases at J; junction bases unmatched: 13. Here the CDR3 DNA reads TGTGCCAGCAGGGCCCCTAGAGCGGGAGCAAGTGAGCAGTTCTTC. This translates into CASRAPRAGASEQFF.

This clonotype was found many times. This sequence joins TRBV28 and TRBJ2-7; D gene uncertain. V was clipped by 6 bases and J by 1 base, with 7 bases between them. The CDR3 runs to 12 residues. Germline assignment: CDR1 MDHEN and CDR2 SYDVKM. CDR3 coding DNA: TGTGCCAGCAGACAGCAATCCTACGAGCAGTACTTC. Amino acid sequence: CASRQQSYEQYF.

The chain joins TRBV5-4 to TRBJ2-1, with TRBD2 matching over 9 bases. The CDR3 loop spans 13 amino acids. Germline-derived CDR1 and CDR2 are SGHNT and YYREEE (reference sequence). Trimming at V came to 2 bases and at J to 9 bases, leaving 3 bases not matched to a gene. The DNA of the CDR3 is TGTGCCAGCAGCTTTAGCGGGAGTATTGAGCAGTTCTTC. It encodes CASSFSGSIEQFF.

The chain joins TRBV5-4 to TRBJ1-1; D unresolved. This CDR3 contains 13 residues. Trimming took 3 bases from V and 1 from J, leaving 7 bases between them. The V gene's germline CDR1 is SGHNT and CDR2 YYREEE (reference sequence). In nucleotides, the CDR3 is TGTGCCAGCAGCTCGGCACCGAACACTGAAGCTTTCTTT. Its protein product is CASSSAPNTEAFF.

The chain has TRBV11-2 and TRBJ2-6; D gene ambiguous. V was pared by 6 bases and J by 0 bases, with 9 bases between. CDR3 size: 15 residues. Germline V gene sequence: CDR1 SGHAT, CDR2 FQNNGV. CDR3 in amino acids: CASSAITSGANVLTF. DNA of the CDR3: TGTGCCAGCAGTGCAATTACCTCTGGGGCCAACGTCCTGACTTTC.

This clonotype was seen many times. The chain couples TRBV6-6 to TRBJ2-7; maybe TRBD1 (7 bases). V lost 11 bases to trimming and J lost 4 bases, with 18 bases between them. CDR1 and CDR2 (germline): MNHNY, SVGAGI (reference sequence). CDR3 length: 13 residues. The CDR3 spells CAVGGGYLYEQYF. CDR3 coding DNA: TGTGCCGTAGGAGGGGGCTATTTATACGAGCAGTACTTC.

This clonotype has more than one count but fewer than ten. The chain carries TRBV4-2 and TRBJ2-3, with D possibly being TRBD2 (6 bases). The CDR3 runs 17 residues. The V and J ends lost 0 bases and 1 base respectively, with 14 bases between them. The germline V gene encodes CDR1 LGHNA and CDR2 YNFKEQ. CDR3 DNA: TGTGCCAGCAGCCAAGATTTTGGAGGGAGTGGCACAGATACGCAGTATTTT. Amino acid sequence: CASSQDFGGSGTDTQYF.

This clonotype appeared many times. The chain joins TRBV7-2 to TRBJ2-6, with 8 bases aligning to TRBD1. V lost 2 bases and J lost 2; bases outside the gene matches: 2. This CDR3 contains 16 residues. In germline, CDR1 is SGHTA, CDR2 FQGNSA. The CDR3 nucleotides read TGTGCCAGCAGCTTACAGGGGGCAGCTGGGGCCAACGTCCTGACTTTC. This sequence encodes CASSLQGAAGANVLTF. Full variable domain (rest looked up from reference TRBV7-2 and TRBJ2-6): GAGVSQSPSNKVTEKGKDVELRCDPISGHTALYWYRQSLGQGLEFLIYFQGNSAPDKSGLPSDRFSAERTGGSVSTLTIQRTQQEDSAVYLCASSLQGAAGANVLTFGAGSRLTVL.

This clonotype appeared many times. For the CDR3, the DNA is TGTGCCAGCAGTCTAGGTAGCGGGAGCTCCTACGAGCAGTACTTC. Protein product: CASSLGSGSSYEQYF. The chain carries TRBV7-2 and TRBJ2-7; the match to TRBD2 covers 9 bases. The ends lost 6 bases at V and 0 bases at J; junction bases unmatched: 6. This CDR3 is 15 amino acids long. Germline CDR1 SGHTA, CDR2 FQGNSA.

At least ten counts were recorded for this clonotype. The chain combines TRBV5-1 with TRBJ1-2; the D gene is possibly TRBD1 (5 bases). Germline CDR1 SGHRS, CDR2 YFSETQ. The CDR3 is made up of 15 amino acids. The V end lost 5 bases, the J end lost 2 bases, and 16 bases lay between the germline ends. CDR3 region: CASRPGGGTNYGYTF. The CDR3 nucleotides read TGCGCCAGCAGGCCCGGGGGAGGGACGAACTATGGCTACACCTTC. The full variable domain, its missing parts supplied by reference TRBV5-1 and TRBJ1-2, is KAGVTQTPRYLIKTRGQQVTLSCSPISGHRSVSWYQQTPGQGLQFLFEYFSETQRNKGNFPGRFSGRQFSNSRSEMNVSTLELGDSALYLCASRPGGGTNYGYTFGSGTRLTVV.